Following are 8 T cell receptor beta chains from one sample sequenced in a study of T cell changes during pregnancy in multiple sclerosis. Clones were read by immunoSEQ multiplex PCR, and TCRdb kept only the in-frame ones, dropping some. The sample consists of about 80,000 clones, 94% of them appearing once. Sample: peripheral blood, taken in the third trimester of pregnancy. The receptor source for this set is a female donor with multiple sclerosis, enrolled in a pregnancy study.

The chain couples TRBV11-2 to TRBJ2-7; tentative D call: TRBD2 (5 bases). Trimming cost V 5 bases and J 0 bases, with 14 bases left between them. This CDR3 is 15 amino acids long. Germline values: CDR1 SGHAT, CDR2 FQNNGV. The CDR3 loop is CASSTRTSSSYEQYF. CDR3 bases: TGTGCCAGCAGCACCCGGACTTCGAGCTCCTACGAGCAGTACTTC. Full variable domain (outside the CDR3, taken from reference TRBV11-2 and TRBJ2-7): EAGVAQSPRYKIIEKRQSVAFWCNPISGHATLYWYQQILGQGPKLLIQFQNNGVVDDSQLPKDRFSAERLKGVDSTLKIQPAKLEDSAVYLCASSTRTSSSYEQYFGPGTRLTVT.

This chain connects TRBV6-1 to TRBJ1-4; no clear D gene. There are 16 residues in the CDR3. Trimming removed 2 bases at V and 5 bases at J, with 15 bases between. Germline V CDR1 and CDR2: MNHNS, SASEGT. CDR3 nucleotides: TGTGCCAGCAGTGAAATACGGGGAGGCCCCAATGAAAAACTGTTTTTT. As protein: CASSEIRGGPNEKLFF.

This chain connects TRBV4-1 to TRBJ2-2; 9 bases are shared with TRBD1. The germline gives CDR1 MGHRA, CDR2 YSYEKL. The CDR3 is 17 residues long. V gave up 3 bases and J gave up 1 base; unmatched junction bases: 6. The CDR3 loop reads CASSHLGTGKNTGELFF. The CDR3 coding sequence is TGCGCCAGCAGCCATCTTGGGACAGGGAAGAACACCGGGGAGCTGTTTTTT.

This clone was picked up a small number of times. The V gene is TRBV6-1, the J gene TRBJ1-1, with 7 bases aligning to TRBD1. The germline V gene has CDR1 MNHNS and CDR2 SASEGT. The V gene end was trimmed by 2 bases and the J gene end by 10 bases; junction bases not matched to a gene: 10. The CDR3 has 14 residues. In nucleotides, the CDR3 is TGTGCCAGCAGTGAATTAGACAGGGAAGGCACAGCTTTCTTT. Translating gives CASSELDREGTAFF.

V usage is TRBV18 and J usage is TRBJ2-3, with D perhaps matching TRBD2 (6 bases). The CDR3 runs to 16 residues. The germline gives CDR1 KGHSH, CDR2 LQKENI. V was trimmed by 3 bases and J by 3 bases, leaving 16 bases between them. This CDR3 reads CASSPWVTSLTDTQYF. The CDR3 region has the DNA TGTGCCAGCTCACCCTGGGTGACTAGTCTTACAGATACGCAGTATTTT.

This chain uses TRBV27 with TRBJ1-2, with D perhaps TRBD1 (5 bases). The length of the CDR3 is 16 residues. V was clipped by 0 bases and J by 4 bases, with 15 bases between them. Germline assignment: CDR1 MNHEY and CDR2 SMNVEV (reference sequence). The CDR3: CASSLSSGPQGYGYTF. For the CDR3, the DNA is TGTGCCAGCAGTTTATCATCAGGACCCCAGGGCTATGGCTACACCTTC.

CDR3 region: CASSQVEQSSYEQYF. The CDR3 coding sequence is TGTGCCAGCAGCCAAGTTGAACAGAGCTCCTACGAGCAGTACTTC. The genes are TRBV4-2 and TRBJ2-7; D is ambiguous. Germline V gene data show CDR1 as LGHNA and CDR2 as YNFKEQ. V was cut by 1 base and J by 0 bases, with 10 bases left in between. This CDR3 has 15 residues.

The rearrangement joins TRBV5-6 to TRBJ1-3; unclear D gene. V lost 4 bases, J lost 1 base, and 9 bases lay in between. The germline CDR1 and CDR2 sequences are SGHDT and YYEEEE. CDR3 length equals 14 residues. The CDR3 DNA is TGTGCCAGCAGCCAACAGTCGTCTGGAAACACCATATATTTT. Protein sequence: CASSQQSSGNTIYF.